These 12 T cell receptor beta chains came from one sample sequenced in a study of CD4 and CD8 cells across lung adenocarcinoma regions. From the PCR reads, TCRdb called clonotypes with MiXCR, one entry per CDR3 protein. The repertoire holds under 14,000 distinct CDR3 sequences, with 40% to 65% as singletons. Sequences were obtained from CD4+ T cells from the center of a lung tumor. The origin of the receptors is a male donor with lung adenocarcinoma. The CD4 and CD8 labels of this study may be unreliable.

Judged by abundance, this clonotype is large (0.1 to 1%). V is TRBV6-1 and J is TRBJ2-1; 8 bases match TRBD2. The CDR3 spans 14 residues. Germline CDR1 is MNHNS and CDR2 is SASEGT. The V segment lost 4 bases and the J segment 7 bases; nucleotides outside the gene matches: 6. CDR3 residues: CASSVLQRENEQFF. CDR3 DNA: TGTGCCAGCAGTGTCCTCCAGCGGGAGAATGAGCAGTTCTTC.

A word on this clonotype: Its ends do not fully match the called genes, so a read error is possible. The CDR3 spells CAGTVRGAKNTQYF. Here the CDR3 DNA reads TGTGCCGGCACGGTGCGGGGAGCCAAAAACACGCAGTATTTC. The chain recombines TRBV6-1 with TRBJ2-4; D is perhaps TRBD2 (6 bases). The CDR3 has 14 residues. Germline CDR1 and CDR2: MNHNS and SASEGT.

This sequence joins TRBV6-1 and TRBJ2-1; either TRBD1 or TRBD2 may fit D (5 bases each). Trimming shortened V by 6 bases and J by 9 bases, and 15 bases separated the two germline ends. Germline V lookup: CDR1 MNHNS, CDR2 SASEGT. The CDR3 is 13 amino acids. The CDR3 DNA reads as TGTGCCAGCAGCCAAGTGAGGGGCGGTGAGCAGTTCTTC. It is translated as CASSQVRGGEQFF.

The rearrangement joins TRBV7-2 to TRBJ2-3, with D perhaps TRBD1 (5 bases). The V gene lost 0 bases and the J gene lost 11 bases, with 18 bases spanning the gap. The germline V gene encodes CDR1 SGHTA and CDR2 FQGNSA. The length of the CDR3 is 15 residues. The CDR3 protein is CASSLATRVYNEQYF. DNA for the CDR3: TGTGCCAGCAGCTTAGCTACCAGGGTTTACAATGAGCAGTATTTT.

V gene TRBV11-3 combines with J gene TRBJ2-4; D remains unclear. Deletions cut 4 bases from V and 13 bases from J, with 14 bases between. The CDR3 runs to 12 residues. From germline, CDR1 is SGHNT and CDR2 YENEEA. The CDR3 protein is CASSYPGIMQYF. Here the CDR3 DNA reads TGTGCCAGCAGCTACCCAGGCATCATGCAGTACTTC.

V gene TRBV6-1 combines with J gene TRBJ2-3; a possible D gene is TRBD2 (5 bases). The CDR3 runs 15 residues. CDR1 and CDR2 from the germline V gene are MNHNS and SASEGT. The germline V and J ends were trimmed by 6 bases and 12 bases, with 25 bases remaining between them. The CDR3 region is CASSLEVCGKDIQYF. For the CDR3, the DNA is TGTGCCAGCAGCTTGGAGGTGTGCGGCAAAGATATTCAGTATTTT.

The rearrangement uses TRBV7-2 and TRBJ1-3; tentative D call: TRBD1 (5 bases). Germline CDR1 reads SGHTA; CDR2 reads FQGNSA. V dropped 6 bases and J dropped 0 bases, with 9 bases sitting between them. The CDR3 sequence is 14 residues long. CDR3 nucleotide sequence: TGTGCCAGCAGACCCGGGGGCTCTGGAAACACCATATATTTT. It yields the protein CASRPGGSGNTIYF.

The chain links TRBV27 to TRBJ2-5, with 9 bases that match TRBD2. The assigned J gene may be wrong: the sequence end matches TRBJ2-7 better. Germline V lookup: CDR1 MNHEY, CDR2 SMNVEV (reference sequence). This CDR3 has 15 amino acids. The CDR3 loop reads CASRVGLAPNYEQYF. The CDR3 DNA reads TGTGCCAGCAGGGTCGGACTAGCGCCAAACTACGAGCAGTACTTC.

This clonotype was counted between two and nine times. This chain joins TRBV10-2 and TRBJ1-2; 8 positions agree with TRBD1. Germline V gives CDR1 WSHSY, CDR2 SAAADI. The J segment lost 4 bases and the V segment lost 4 bases, leaving 8 bases of the junction unmatched. The CDR3 runs to 15 residues. This CDR3 reads CASSVGQGQVYGYTF. In DNA form, the CDR3 reads TGCGCCAGCAGTGTCGGACAGGGACAGGTCTATGGCTACACCTTC.

The rearrangement links TRBV7-2 to TRBJ2-3; 11 bases are shared with TRBD2. CDR1 SGHTA and CDR2 FQGNSA come from the germline V gene. The CDR3 length is 15 residues. J lost 1 base, V lost 5 bases, and 2 bases had no gene match. The CDR3 here is CASSRSGGGTDTQYF. CDR3 nucleotide sequence: TGTGCCAGCAGCCGTAGCGGGGGGGGCACAGATACGCAGTATTTT.

This chain connects TRBV6-1 to TRBJ2-5; D is uncertain. The J call may not be correct, given that the DNA end is closer to TRBJ2-7. This CDR3 comprises 13 residues. Germline CDR1 reads MNHNS; CDR2 reads SASEGT. CDR3: CASSESWIYEQYF. The CDR3 coding sequence is TGTGCCAGCAGTGAAAGTTGGATCTACGAGCAGTACTTC.

V usage is TRBV10-2 and J usage is TRBJ2-2, with 11 bases fitting TRBD2. V lost 6 bases, J lost 0 bases, and 0 bases stayed unmatched. Germline values: CDR1 WSHSY, CDR2 SAAADI. The CDR3 length is 15 residues. The CDR3 loop is CASRLAGANTGELFF. As DNA, the CDR3 is TGCGCCAGCAGACTAGCGGGAGCGAACACCGGGGAGCTGTTTTTT.